A selection of T cell receptor beta chains follows, all from one sample in a study of CD8 T cells in Susac syndrome. In TCRdb, the immunoSEQ multiplex PCR reads were re-called with MiXCR into one record per CDR3 protein. The table lists some 150,000 distinct CDR3 sequences, more than 90% of them singletons. Sequencing was done on a sample of CD4+ T cells from PBMCs. These TCRs come from a human donor with Susac syndrome. Each CDR3 is given with its conserved first and last residue. The D gene is left open where the match is weak.

TRBV7-2	14	-	TRBJ1-3	CASGLKSSGNTIYF
TRBV20-1	11	-	TRBJ1-2	CSVHRSSGYTF
TRBV7-3	16	TRBD1	TRBJ2-1	CASSLTGQGVYNEQFF
TRBV20-1	14	TRBD1	TRBJ2-7	CSARGTEFSYEQYF
TRBV6-5	11	-	TRBJ1-1	CASGSRGEAFF
TRBV4-1	16	-	TRBJ1-6	CASSQWSRPGDSPLHF
TRBV25-1	14	-	TRBJ2-7	CASSGGDGAYEQYF
TRBV28	17	-	TRBJ1-5	CASSSGWGWRGNQPQHF
TRBV20-1	13	-	TRBJ1-1	CSARPHGGPEAFF
TRBV29-1	14	TRBD1	TRBJ2-3	CSVGDRAFTDTQYF
TRBV20-1	12	-	TRBJ2-7	CSAGGNYYEQYF
TRBV3-1	11	-	TRBJ2-2	CASNGDGELFF
TRBV6-5	12	TRBD1	TRBJ1-1	CASSYRDSEAFF
TRBV7-3	15	-	TRBJ2-1	CASSLTSSSYNEQFF
TRBV28	12	-	TRBJ1-5	CASSPGRQPQHF
TRBV12-3/TRBV12-4	15	TRBD2	TRBJ2-5	CASRHSGRAQETQYF
TRBV19	15	-	TRBJ2-1	CASSARTGVSNEQFF
TRBV6-1	13	-	TRBJ2-7	CASRGDPTYEQYF
TRBV28	14	-	TRBJ2-2	CASRAPMNTGELFF
TRBV3-1	15	-	TRBJ1-6	CASSQGGVNNSPLHF
TRBV4-1	13	-	TRBJ1-2	CASSQAQLYGYTF
TRBV21-1	17	-	TRBJ2-2	CASSLEGLAGEVGELFF
TRBV29-1	13	-	TRBJ2-5	CSVRPTVRETQYF
TRBV14	14	-	TRBJ2-1	CASSQALTPNEQFF
TRBV20-1	13	-	TRBJ2-7	CSVPWGTSYEQYF
TRBV29-1	16	-	TRBJ2-1	CSAKQIPWQGYNEQFF
TRBV19	13	-	TRBJ1-6	CASSIGYNSPLHF
TRBV2	16	TRBD2	TRBJ2-3	CASSGGLAGLKDTQYF
TRBV20-1	13	TRBD2	TRBJ2-7	CSATTSGRPEQYF
TRBV20-1	14	-	TRBJ1-5	CSARVGDTQGPQHF
TRBV20-1	15	TRBD2	TRBJ2-3	CSASTSAGGTDTQYF
TRBV4-1	15	-	TRBJ1-5	CASSQDGGSHQPQHF
TRBV7-9	14	TRBD1	TRBJ2-5	CASSPWTGEGTQYF
TRBV5-1	13	-	TRBJ1-2	CASSLNDNYGYTF
TRBV7-9	16	TRBD1	TRBJ2-7	CASSLWTGGISYEQYF
TRBV4-1	15	-	TRBJ1-1	CASSQVDRSYTEAFF
TRBV5-1	11	-	TRBJ2-5	CASSLEETQYF
TRBV28	12	-	TRBJ2-7	CASSLGTYEQYF
TRBV9	15	-	TRBJ2-3	CASSPTQVEVDTQYF
TRBV20-1	15	-	TRBJ2-1	CSAPGPAGSYNEQFF
TRBV4-1	14	TRBD2	TRBJ2-3	CASAPLGGPNTQYF
TRBV12-3/TRBV12-4	14	-	TRBJ1-1	CASSPTGANTEAFF
TRBV20-1	12	-	TRBJ2-7	CSARRGPREQYF
TRBV7-3	13	-	TRBJ2-1	CASSSRHNSEQFF
TRBV4-1	13	-	TRBJ2-5	CASSQQGLETQYF
TRBV29-1	14	-	TRBJ2-3	CSVFLGQGADTQYF
TRBV6-6	12	-	TRBJ1-2	CASTLRNYGYTF
TRBV3-1	16	TRBD1	TRBJ1-2	CASSQEYRGRNYGYTF
TRBV29-1	14	-	TRBJ2-5	CSVGYGRGMETQYF
TRBV3-1	16	-	TRBJ2-7	CASSPFAGQASYEQYF
TRBV25-1	14	TRBD1	TRBJ2-3	CASKTGGGTDTQYF
TRBV12-3/TRBV12-4	15	TRBD2	TRBJ2-7	CASSLSGLLADEQYF
TRBV28	12	-	TRBJ2-2	CASSLRAGELFF
TRBV7-3	13	TRBD1	TRBJ2-5	CASSDRGVGTQYF
TRBV20-1	17	-	TRBJ2-3	CSANPSGGQGSTDTQYF
TRBV5-4	14	TRBD1	TRBJ2-2	CASSTGQGTGELFF
TRBV7-9	14	-	TRBJ1-5	CASSLSGNNQPQHF